The next 16 T cell receptor beta chains were all read from a single sample in a study of blood T cell repertoires in COVID-19. Profiled with immunoSEQ multiplex PCR; TCRdb holds only in-frame clones, not every one. This sample has about 160,000 clones, with about 80% found just once. Sequencing input: peripheral blood. The receptors shown here come from a man aged 60 to 69 with acute or convalescent COVID-19.

This clone showed up just once. The chain joins TRBV27 to TRBJ1-5; no clear D gene. The CDR3 covers 13 residues. Between the trimmed V and J ends, which lost 1 base and 4 bases, there was a span of 5 bases. CDR1 and CDR2 (germline): MNHEY, SMNVEV (reference sequence). In DNA form, the CDR3 reads TGTGCCAGCAGTTTATGGGAGAATCAGCCCCAGCATTTT. Its translation is CASSLWENQPQHF.

V usage is TRBV18 and J usage is TRBJ2-7, with D possibly TRBD2 on 6 matching bases. Looked up from germline, CDR1 is KGHSH and CDR2 is LQKENI. This CDR3 is 15 amino acids long. Trimming took off 6 bases at V and 2 bases at J, with 17 bases between the two ends. The CDR3 reads CASSQGGGTTYEQYF. The DNA of the CDR3 is TGTGCCAGCTCCCAAGGCGGCGGGACGACCTACGAGCAGTACTTC. Supplemented by reference TRBV18 and TRBJ2-7, the full variable domain reads NAGVMQNPRHLVRRRGQEARLRCSPMKGHSHVYWYRQLPEEGLKFMVYLQKENIIDESGMPKERFSAEFPKEGPSILRIQQVVRGDSAAYFCASSQGGGTTYEQYFGPGTRLTVT.

The sample holds a few counts of this clone. This rearrangement joins TRBV6-1 to TRBJ2-7; D is possibly TRBD1 (7 bases). Trimming removed 2 bases at V and 3 bases at J, with 14 bases between. Germline V gives CDR1 MNHNS, CDR2 SASEGT. The length of the CDR3 is 15 residues. Here the CDR3 reads CASSEMAGGIYEQYF. CDR3 in DNA: TGTGCCAGCAGTGAAATGGCAGGGGGGATCTACGAGCAGTACTTC.

This chain connects TRBV5-8 to TRBJ1-2; TRBD1 aligns across 7 bases. V shed 2 bases and J 3 bases; nucleotides not matched to a gene: 4. The V gene's germline CDR1 is SGHTS and CDR2 YDEGEE. There are 14 residues in the CDR3. CDR3: CASSLPGQDYGYTF. The CDR3 DNA reads as TGTGCCAGCAGCTTACCCGGACAGGACTATGGCTACACCTTC.

The V and J genes are TRBV5-1 and TRBJ2-7, with 10 bases aligning to TRBD2. With 2 bases clipped from V and 2 bases from J, the junction kept 10 bases outside the gene matches. CDR1 SGHRS and CDR2 YFSETQ come from the germline V gene. The CDR3 extends over 17 amino acids. The CDR3 region has the DNA TGCGCCAGCAGCTTAATACTAAGCCTAGCGGGGGCCTACGAGCAGTACTTC. It codes for CASSLILSLAGAYEQYF.

The V and J genes are TRBV24-1 and TRBJ2-1; 10 nucleotides agree with TRBD1. Losses at the gene ends were 4 bases for V and 5 bases for J; bases not matched to a gene: 7. From germline, CDR1 is KGHDR and CDR2 SFDVKD. The CDR3 covers 16 residues. The CDR3 loop reads CATSELGQGPDNEQFF. In nucleotides, the CDR3 is TGTGCCACCAGTGAACTGGGACAGGGGCCAGACAATGAGCAGTTCTTC.

The rearrangement joins TRBV11-3 to TRBJ2-3; 16 nucleotides line up with TRBD2. Germline CDR1 and CDR2: SGHNT and YENEEA. V gave up 5 bases and J gave up 4 bases; unmatched junction bases: 3. The CDR3 totals 16 residues. The CDR3 reads CASSGGTSGGADTQYF. The CDR3 region has the DNA TGTGCCAGCAGCGGAGGGACTAGCGGGGGGGCAGATACGCAGTATTTT.

The chain carries TRBV18 and TRBJ1-1; D uncertain. Germline V gene data show CDR1 as KGHSH and CDR2 as LQKENI. V was trimmed by 3 bases and J by 5 bases, leaving 10 bases between them. This CDR3 is 13 amino acids long. The CDR3: CASSPLTGTEAFF. The CDR3 coding sequence is TGTGCCAGCTCACCGTTGACTGGGACTGAAGCTTTCTTT.

The CDR3 sequence is CASSQLTSFNEQFF. Written as DNA, the CDR3 is TGTGCCAGCAGCCAGTTAACTAGCTTCAATGAGCAGTTCTTC. The chain is built from TRBV14 and TRBJ2-1, with a possible D match to TRBD2 (6 bases). V was pared by 3 bases and J by 6 bases, with 12 bases between. Germline loops: CDR1 SGHDN, CDR2 FVKESK. CDR3 length equals 14 residues.

The gene calls are TRBV11-2 and TRBJ2-5; D gene unclear. Germline CDR1 and CDR2: SGHAT and FQNNGV. V was pared by 3 bases and J by 7 bases, with 15 bases between. The CDR3 runs 14 residues. In DNA form, the CDR3 reads TGTGCCAGCAGCTTCGGTACTACCATCCCGACCCAGTACTTC. Translating it yields CASSFGTTIPTQYF.

The chain uses TRBV18 and TRBJ1-1, with D hard to call. Trimming took 3 bases from V and 3 from J, leaving 20 bases between them. Germline lookup yields CDR1 KGHSH and CDR2 LQKENI. This CDR3 is built from 17 residues. CDR3: CASSPTTSSGGDTEAFF. The CDR3 region has the DNA TGTGCCAGCTCACCTACGACCTCCTCCGGCGGGGACACTGAAGCTTTCTTT.

In regard to this clone: Just one base apart from a much larger clone, this may be a read error. The CDR3 DNA sequence: TGTGCCAGCAGCCAGACTAGCGGGGGCACAGATACGCAGTATTTT. Amino acid sequence: CASSQTSGGTDTQYF. V and J are TRBV5-6 and TRBJ2-3, with 11 nucleotides matching TRBD2. This CDR3 is built from 15 residues. J lost 1 base, V lost 4 bases, and 2 bases had no gene match. Germline V gives CDR1 SGHDT, CDR2 YYEEEE.

This chain uses TRBV12-5 with TRBJ1-6, with D perhaps TRBD1 (5 bases). The CDR3 spans 16 residues. Germline loops: CDR1 LGHNT, CDR2 FRNRAP. The V end lost 2 bases, the J end lost 4 bases, and 12 bases lay between the germline ends. Here the CDR3 DNA reads TGTGCTAGTGGTTTGTGGGCAGGGCGGTATAATTCACCCCTCCACTTT. This codes for CASGLWAGRYNSPLHF.

The V and J genes are TRBV9 and TRBJ2-5, with TRBD1 as a possible D gene (5 bases). CDR3 length equals 14 residues. V shed 3 bases and J shed 2 bases, with 11 bases lying between them. Germline-derived CDR1 and CDR2 are SGDLS and YYNGEE. CDR3: CASSEGRFQETQYF. In nucleotides, the CDR3 is TGTGCCAGCAGCGAGGGGCGGTTTCAAGAGACCCAGTACTTC.

This clone was found once. V and J are TRBV10-1 and TRBJ2-5; a weak D match, TRBD1 (6 bases). Germline-derived CDR1 and CDR2 are WNHNN and SYGVQD (reference sequence). Trimming stripped 3 bases from V and 7 bases from J, with 12 bases between. The CDR3 sequence is 13 residues long. The DNA for the CDR3 is TGCGCCAGCAGTGAACAGGGCCCAGGGACCCAGTACTTC. Protein: CASSEQGPGTQYF.

The J gene is TRBJ2-7, the V gene TRBV9, with 9 nucleotides matching TRBD1. This CDR3 spans 15 amino acids. V gave up 0 bases and J gave up 4 bases; unmatched junction bases: 5. Germline V gene lookup returns CDR1 SGDLS and CDR2 YYNGEE. In DNA form, the CDR3 reads TGTGCCAGCAGCGTAGATGGACAGGGGATTTACGAGCAGTACTTC. It yields the protein CASSVDGQGIYEQYF.